This TCR beta chain is from a study of blood T cell repertoires in COVID-19. Study as a whole: Collection of acute and convalescent COVID-19 samples took place in the United States, Italy and Spain. Sources were T cells, B-cell-depleted T cells, or PBMCs; the material itself was cDNA or gDNA.

With 1 base removed from V and 3 bases from J, the gap between germline ends came to 3 bases. Germline assignment: CDR1 SGHTA and CDR2 FQGNSA. The CDR3 consists of 12 residues. Source study methods: Quantification of nucleated cells was approximated via reference gene primer amplification. Measured with immunoSEQ multiplex PCR; TCRdb has only the in-frame clones, and not every one. For V, J and clone size, that table is used; D and trimming come from the DNA. Of 130,000 to 150,000 clones listed, around 89% are singletons. Followed longitudinally, the Seattle patients had been enrolled during active infection.

The V call is TRBV7-2, the J call TRBJ1-2; D remains ambiguous. The receptor was isolated from a man aged 18 to 30 with COVID-19, enrolled during active disease. The specimen was peripheral blood. The CDR3 here is CASSLGDYGYTF. The DNA of the CDR3 is TGTGCCAGCAGCTTAGGAGACTATGGCTACACCTTC.